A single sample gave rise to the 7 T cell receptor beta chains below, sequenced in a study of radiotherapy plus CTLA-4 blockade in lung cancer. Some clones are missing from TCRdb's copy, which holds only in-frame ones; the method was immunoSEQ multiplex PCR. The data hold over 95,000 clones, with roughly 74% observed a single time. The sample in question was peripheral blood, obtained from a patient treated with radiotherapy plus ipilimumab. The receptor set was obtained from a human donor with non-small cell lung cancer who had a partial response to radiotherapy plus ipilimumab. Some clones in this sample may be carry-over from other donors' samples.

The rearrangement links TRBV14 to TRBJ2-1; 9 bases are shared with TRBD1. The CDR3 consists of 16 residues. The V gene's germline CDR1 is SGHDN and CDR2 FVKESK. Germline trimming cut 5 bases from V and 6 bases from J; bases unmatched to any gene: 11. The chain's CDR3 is CASSRRSGTGFNEQFF. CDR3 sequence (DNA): TGTGCCAGCAGCAGACGATCCGGGACAGGGTTCAATGAGCAGTTCTTC.

CDR3 sequence (DNA): TGTGCCAGCAGCTTAGAGTTAGGTGGGACAGGAGCCCCCCGCGAGCAGTACTTC. Encoded protein: CASSLELGGTGAPREQYF. V gene TRBV7-6 combines with J gene TRBJ2-7; 8 bases match TRBD1. The J segment lost 6 bases and the V segment lost 1 base, leaving 17 bases of the junction unmatched. The CDR3 is 18 amino acids. CDR1 and CDR2 from the germline V gene are SGHVS and FNYEAQ.

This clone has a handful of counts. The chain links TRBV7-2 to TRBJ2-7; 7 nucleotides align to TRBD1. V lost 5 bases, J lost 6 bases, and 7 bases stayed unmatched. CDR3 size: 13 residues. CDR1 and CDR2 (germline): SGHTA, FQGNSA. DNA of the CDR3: TGTGCCAGCAGCCAGGACAGGTCGCGCGAGCAGTACTTC. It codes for CASSQDRSREQYF.

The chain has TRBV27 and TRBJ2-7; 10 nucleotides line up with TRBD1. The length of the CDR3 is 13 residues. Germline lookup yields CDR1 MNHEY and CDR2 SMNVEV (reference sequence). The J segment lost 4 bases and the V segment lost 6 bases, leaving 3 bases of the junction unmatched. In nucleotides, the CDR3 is TGTGCCAGCAGGAGACAGGGGGCTTACGAGCAGTACTTC. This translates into CASRRQGAYEQYF.

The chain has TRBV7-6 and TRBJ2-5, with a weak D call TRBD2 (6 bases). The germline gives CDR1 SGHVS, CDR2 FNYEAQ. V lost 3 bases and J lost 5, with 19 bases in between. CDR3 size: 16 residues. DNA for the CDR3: TGTGCCAGCAGCTTGGGCGGGATAGCCCTTAGGGAGACCCAGTACTTC. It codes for CASSLGGIALRETQYF.

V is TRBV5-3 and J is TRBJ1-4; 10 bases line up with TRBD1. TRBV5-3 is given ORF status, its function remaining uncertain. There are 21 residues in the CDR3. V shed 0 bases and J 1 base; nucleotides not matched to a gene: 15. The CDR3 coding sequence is TGTGCCAGAAGCTTGGAAATCACCGGGACAGGGGCCAGGGGAACTAATGAAAAACTGTTTTTT. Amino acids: CARSLEITGTGARGTNEKLFF.

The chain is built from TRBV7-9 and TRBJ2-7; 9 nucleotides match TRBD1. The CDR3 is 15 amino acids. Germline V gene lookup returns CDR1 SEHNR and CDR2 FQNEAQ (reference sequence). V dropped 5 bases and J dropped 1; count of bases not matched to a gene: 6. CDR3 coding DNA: TGTGCCAGCAGCGTAGGGACAGGGCGTTCCTACGAGCAGTACTTC. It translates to CASSVGTGRSYEQYF.